The 21 T cell receptor beta chains below all came from one sample that was sequenced in a study of blood T cells in healthy people across ages. A sample-barcoded 5' primer and a J-beta primer mix were used in a second PCR of roughly 6 to 12 cycles. MiXCR, applied by TCRdb to the 5' RACE reads, yields one record per CDR3 protein. The table has 600,000 or so distinct CDR3 sequences, under 30% seen once. Sequenced material: blood. The receptors originated from a woman at least 80 years old in good health.

With respect to this clonotype: A much larger clone sits a single nucleotide away, making a read error possible. The chain carries TRBV6-2 or TRBV6-3 and TRBJ2-1; D perhaps matches TRBD2 (6 bases). Deletions cut 2 bases from V and 10 bases from J, with 15 bases between. Germline assignment: CDR1 MNHEY and CDR2 SVGEGT. The CDR3 consists of 14 residues. Here the CDR3 reads CASSYEVGGWEQFF. The CDR3 DNA follows: TGTGCCAGCAGTTACGAAGTGGGGGGATGGGAGCAGTTCTTC.

This clonotype was seen only a few times. The V call is TRBV5-1, the J call TRBJ1-1; D gene ambiguous. The CDR3 runs 13 residues. V dropped 2 bases and J dropped 1 base, with 6 bases sitting between them. The germline V gene has CDR1 SGHRS and CDR2 YFSETQ. CDR3 nucleotide sequence: TGCGCCAGCAGCTTCACATCGAACACTGAAGCTTTCTTT. This codes for CASSFTSNTEAFF.

The sample holds many counts of this clonotype. The chain combines TRBV7-8 with TRBJ2-3, with D possibly TRBD1 on 5 matching bases. V was cut by 5 bases and J by 6 bases, with 15 bases left in between. The germline V gene has CDR1 SGHVS and CDR2 FQNEAQ. The CDR3 extends over 14 amino acids. DNA of the CDR3: TGTGCCAGCAGCCCTCAGTGGGCAGGGGATACGCAGTATTTT. This encodes CASSPQWAGDTQYF.

On this clonotype itself: Possible read error: a much larger clone is one base away. The rearrangement uses TRBV20-1 and TRBJ2-5; tentatively, D is TRBD1 or TRBD2 (5 bases each). The end of the DNA fits TRBJ2-7 better, so the J call may be wrong. Germline V gene lookup returns CDR1 DFQATT and CDR2 SNEGSKA (reference sequence). This CDR3 spans 13 amino acids. For the CDR3, the DNA is TGCGGTGCTAGAGGGCAGGGTAACGACGAGCAGTACTTC. Residues: CGARGQGNDEQYF.

The chain recombines TRBV20-1 with TRBJ2-7; D possibly matches TRBD1 or TRBD2 (6 bases each). The CDR3 has 15 amino acids. The germline gives CDR1 DFQATT, CDR2 SNEGSKA (reference sequence). Trimming removed 3 bases at V and 2 bases at J, with 17 bases between. The CDR3 is CSARESPRGAYEQYF. The CDR3 nucleotides are TGCAGTGCTAGGGAGTCCCCAAGGGGGGCCTACGAGCAGTACTTC.

The sample holds many counts of this clonotype. CDR3 in amino acids: CSARPTEKLFF. In nucleotides, the CDR3 is TGCAGTGCAAGACCGACTGAAAAACTGTTTTTT. The V and J genes are TRBV20-1 and TRBJ1-4; D ambiguous. Germline V gene data show CDR1 as DFQATT and CDR2 as SNEGSKA (reference sequence). This CDR3 is 11 amino acids long. Trimming took off 6 bases at V and 7 bases at J, with 9 bases between the two ends.

V and J are TRBV14 and TRBJ2-7, with a possible D match to TRBD1 (6 bases). The CDR3 contains 15 residues. V shed 4 bases and J shed 7 bases, with 20 bases lying between them. Per germline, CDR1 SGHDN and CDR2 FVKESK. CDR3 sequence (DNA): TGTGCCAGCAGCCCGGGCGGAAGTCCTAGGGGGGAGCAGTACTTC. Translation: CASSPGGSPRGEQYF.

This chain uses TRBV20-1 with TRBJ2-4; 9 bases agree with TRBD2. The J call could be wrong; TRBJ2-5 is a better fit for the DNA end. In germline, CDR1 is DFQATT, CDR2 SNEGSKA (reference sequence). This CDR3 is 16 amino acids long. CDR3 protein: CSAEGLAGVHQETQYF. The CDR3, as DNA: TGCAGTGCCGAGGGATTAGCGGGGGTGCACCAAGAGACCCAGTACTTC.

This clonotype has at least ten counts. The chain has TRBV20-1 and TRBJ2-7; D is ambiguous. The length of the CDR3 is 13 residues. V lost 7 bases and J lost 0, with 13 bases in between. Germline CDR1 DFQATT, CDR2 SNEGSKA (reference sequence). For the CDR3, the DNA is TGCAGTGTCCGGGCCCCCGCCTCCTACGAGCAGTACTTC. Its protein product is CSVRAPASYEQYF.

This clonotype has ten or more counts. The chain has TRBV5-5 and TRBJ1-2; 9 bases are shared with TRBD1. This CDR3 region has 16 residues. Trimming removed 0 bases from V and 6 bases from J; junction bases left unmatched: 9. Per germline, CDR1 SGHKS and CDR2 YYEKEE (reference sequence). This CDR3 is CASSLEVLTGGDGYTF. CDR3 coding DNA: TGTGCCAGCAGCTTGGAAGTCCTGACAGGGGGGGATGGCTACACCTTC.

At least ten counts were recorded for this clonotype. The chain uses TRBV6-5 and TRBJ1-2; possibly TRBD1 for D (5 bases). Germline V lookup: CDR1 MNHEY, CDR2 SVGAGI. The CDR3 totals 15 residues. V was trimmed by 11 bases and J by 0 bases, leaving 19 bases between them. CDR3 residues: CAVQSPGNSNYGYTF. CDR3 DNA sequence: TGTGCCGTACAAAGCCCAGGGAATTCTAACTATGGCTACACCTTC.

This clonotype has a handful of counts. The genes are TRBV10-3 and TRBJ1-5; maybe TRBD1 (6 bases). The V gene's germline CDR1 is ENHRY and CDR2 SYGVKD. Deletions cut 1 base from V and 7 bases from J, with 17 bases between. This CDR3 has 16 amino acids. The CDR3 region has the DNA TGTGCCATCAGTGAGTATGGGGGCCTTATGAACCAGCCCCAGCATTTT. It translates to CAISEYGGLMNQPQHF.

Ten or more counts support this clonotype. This sequence joins TRBV6-2 or TRBV6-3 and TRBJ1-2; tentative D call: TRBD1 (6 bases). The germline CDR1 and CDR2 sequences are MNHEY and SVGEGT. Deletions cut 2 bases from V and 7 bases from J, with 11 bases between. The CDR3 loop spans 13 amino acids. The CDR3 reads CASSYTGGRGYTF. CDR3 DNA: TGTGCCAGCAGTTACACCGGGGGCCGTGGCTACACCTTC.

This clonotype was detected only a few times. An end of the junction differs from the germline gene, which may be a read error. J is TRBJ1-4 and V is TRBV9; TRBD1 matches 7 bases. CDR1 and CDR2 (germline): SGDLS, YYNGEE. The CDR3 runs 16 residues. The CDR3 sequence is CASSSGQVATNEKRFF. CDR3 bases: TGTGCCAGCAGCTCTGGACAGGTTGCAACTAATGAAAAACGGTTTTTT.

The chain has TRBV4-2 and TRBJ2-1, with TRBD2 matching over 11 bases. The DNA end lines up better with TRBJ2-7; the J call may be wrong. The CDR3 spans 18 residues. Germline-derived CDR1 and CDR2 are LGHNA and YNFKEQ. CDR3 residues: CASSLQTSGDSSYNEQYF. The DNA for the CDR3 is TGTGCCAGCAGCCTCCAGACTAGCGGGGATAGCTCCTACAATGAGCAGTACTTC.

About this clonotype: A much larger clone sits a single nucleotide away, making a read error possible. The chain employs TRBV7-2 and TRBJ1-6, with D unresolved. Germline CDR1 SGHTA, CDR2 FQGNSA. This CDR3 spans 13 amino acids. CDR3 in amino acids: CASSLKLNSPPHF. The DNA for the CDR3 is TGTGCCAGCAGCTTAAAGCTCAATTCACCCCCCCACTTT.

About this clonotype: Its ends do not fully match the called genes, so a read error is possible. The rearrangement uses TRBV5-1 and TRBJ2-3, with 7 bases matching TRBD2. The germline V gene encodes CDR1 SGHRS and CDR2 YFSETQ. This CDR3 contains 15 residues. Here the CDR3 DNA reads TGCGCCGGCAGCTTGGGAGCGGGGCGCACAGATACGCAGTATTTT. It specifies CAGSLGAGRTDTQYF.

This clonotype was seen repeatedly, ten times or more. The rearrangement uses TRBV7-9 and TRBJ1-1, with D possibly matching TRBD1 (6 bases). The CDR3 totals 15 residues. Per germline, CDR1 SEHNR and CDR2 FQNEAQ (reference sequence). Trimming left V 5 bases short and J 1 base short, with 14 bases between. For the CDR3, the DNA is TGTGCCAGCAGCCAAGGGGGGACCGCGAACACTGAAGCTTTCTTT. It codes for CASSQGGTANTEAFF. The full variable domain, with the rest looked up from reference TRBV7-9 and TRBJ1-1, is DTGVSQNPRHKITKRGQNVTFRCDPISEHNRLYWYRQTLGQGPEFLTYFQNEAQLEKSRLLSDRFSAERPKGSFSTLEIQRTEQGDSAMYLCASSQGGTANTEAFFGQGTRLTVV.

The rearrangement links TRBV4-2 to TRBJ1-5, with D possibly being TRBD1 (5 bases). This CDR3 spans 14 amino acids. Germline V gives CDR1 LGHNA, CDR2 YNFKEQ. The V gene lost 1 base and the J gene lost 9 bases, with 13 bases spanning the gap. The CDR3: CASSQGRGRGPQHF. The CDR3 coding sequence is TGTGCCAGCAGCCAAGGGAGGGGAAGAGGGCCCCAGCATTTT.

As concerns this clonotype: This sequence may be a read error, since a much larger clone differs from it by one base. The chain recombines TRBV28 with TRBJ1-2; D remains unclear. The germline gives CDR1 MDHEN, CDR2 SYDVKM. The CDR3 contains 13 residues. CDR3 in DNA: TGTGTCAGCAGTTTTAGTGAGGGCTATGGCTACACCTTC. It yields the protein CVSSFSEGYGYTF.

V is TRBV7-2 and J is TRBJ2-1, with 8 bases identical to TRBD2. Germline trimming cut 5 bases from V and 6 bases from J; bases unmatched to any gene: 6. Germline CDR1 SGHTA, CDR2 FQGNSA. CDR3 length: 14 amino acids. The CDR3 is CASSPKLAVNEQFF. CDR3 DNA sequence: TGTGCCAGCAGCCCTAAACTAGCGGTCAATGAGCAGTTCTTC.